This T cell receptor (beta chain) was captured by sequencing in a study of T cell repertoires in cytomegalovirus infection. As for the study in general: The study used recently identified HLA-C-restricted and well-studied HLA-B-restricted CMV epitopes.

To note about this clonotype: The target antigen is unknown.

Study-level points and caveats: The ex vivo response was dominated by HLA-C-restricted CMV-specific TCR beta clonotypes.

Between the trimmed V and J ends, which lost 4 bases and 6 bases, there was a span of 12 bases. The CDR3 covers 13 residues. Looked up from germline, CDR1 is LNHNV and CDR2 is YYDKDF (reference sequence). TCRdb ran MiXCR on the reads and lists one entry per CDR3 protein. In the table there are about 900,000 distinct CDR3 sequences, 30% to 40% of which are singletons. The chain joins TRBV15 to TRBJ1-1; TRBD1 might be the D (5 bases). The sample here was cultured CD8+ T cells from PBMCs, taken from culture after CMV antigen stimulation. This receptor was taken from a human donor in good health (CMV status not recorded). Some clones in this sample may be carry-over from other donors' samples. The CDR3 DNA is TGTGCCACCAGCATAGGGGTTCTCGCTGAAGCTTTCTTT. As protein: CATSIGVLAEAFF.